The following is a T cell receptor beta chain sequence with its context. Its specificity is unknown. PCR was performed a second time for roughly 7 to 11 cycles using a sample-barcoded 5' primer and a J-beta primer mix. TCRdb re-analysed the 5' RACE reads in MiXCR, keeping a single row per CDR3 protein. The sample contains roughly 720,000 distinct CDR3 sequences, approximately 53% of which appear only once. These data originate in a study of blood T cells in healthy people across ages. CDR3 length: 13 amino acids. Trimming took off 0 bases at V and 5 bases at J, with 10 bases between the two ends. The germline CDR1 and CDR2 sequences are DFQATT and SNEGSKA (reference sequence). Study-level points and caveats: Long-lived donors had more naive CD4+ cells and higher diversity than aged donors.

The sequencing sample was made of blood. This chain joins TRBV20-1 and TRBJ1-2; the D is unclear. This clonotype was sampled from a man at least 80 years old in good health. The CDR3 loop reads CSARDWGRYGYTF. In DNA form, the CDR3 reads TGCAGTGCTAGAGATTGGGGAAGGTATGGCTACACCTTC.